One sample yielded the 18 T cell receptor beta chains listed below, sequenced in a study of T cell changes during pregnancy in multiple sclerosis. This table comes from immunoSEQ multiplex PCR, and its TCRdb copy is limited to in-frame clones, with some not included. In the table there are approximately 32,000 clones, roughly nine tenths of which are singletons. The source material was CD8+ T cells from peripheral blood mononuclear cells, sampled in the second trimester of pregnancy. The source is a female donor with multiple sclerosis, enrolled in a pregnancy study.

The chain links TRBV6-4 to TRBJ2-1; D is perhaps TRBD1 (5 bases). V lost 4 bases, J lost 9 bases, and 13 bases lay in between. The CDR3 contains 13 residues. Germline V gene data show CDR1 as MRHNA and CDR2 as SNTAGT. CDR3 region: CASSGTLGLEQFF. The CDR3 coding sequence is TGTGCCAGCAGTGGTACCCTGGGGCTTGAGCAGTTCTTC.

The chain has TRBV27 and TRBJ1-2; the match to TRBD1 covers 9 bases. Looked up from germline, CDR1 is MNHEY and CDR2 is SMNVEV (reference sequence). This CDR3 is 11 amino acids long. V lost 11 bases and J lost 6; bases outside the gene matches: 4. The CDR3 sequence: CAARTGDGYTF. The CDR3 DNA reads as TGTGCCGCCCGGACAGGGGATGGCTACACCTTC.

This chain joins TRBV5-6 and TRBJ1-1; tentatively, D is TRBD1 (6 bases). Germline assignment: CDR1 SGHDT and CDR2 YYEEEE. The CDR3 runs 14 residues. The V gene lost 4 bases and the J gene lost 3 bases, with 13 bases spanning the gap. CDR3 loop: CASSPGEKDTEAFF. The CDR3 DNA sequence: TGTGCCAGCAGCCCAGGGGAGAAAGACACTGAAGCTTTCTTT.

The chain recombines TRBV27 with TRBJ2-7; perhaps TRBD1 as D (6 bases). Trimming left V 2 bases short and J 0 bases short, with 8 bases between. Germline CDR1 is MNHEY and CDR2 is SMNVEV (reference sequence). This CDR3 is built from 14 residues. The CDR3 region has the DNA TGTGCCAGCAGTTTAAGGGACAACTCCTACGAGCAGTACTTC. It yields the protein CASSLRDNSYEQYF.

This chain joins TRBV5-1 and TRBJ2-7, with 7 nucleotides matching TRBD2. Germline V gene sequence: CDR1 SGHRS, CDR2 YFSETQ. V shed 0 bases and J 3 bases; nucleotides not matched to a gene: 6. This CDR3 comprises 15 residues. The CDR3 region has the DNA TGCGCCAGCAGCTTGGTGATGCGGGGGAACTACGAGCAGTACTTC. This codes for CASSLVMRGNYEQYF. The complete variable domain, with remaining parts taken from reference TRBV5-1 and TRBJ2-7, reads KAGVTQTPRYLIKTRGQQVTLSCSPISGHRSVSWYQQTPGQGLQFLFEYFSETQRNKGNFPGRFSGRQFSNSRSEMNVSTLELGDSALYLCASSLVMRGNYEQYFGPGTRLTVT.

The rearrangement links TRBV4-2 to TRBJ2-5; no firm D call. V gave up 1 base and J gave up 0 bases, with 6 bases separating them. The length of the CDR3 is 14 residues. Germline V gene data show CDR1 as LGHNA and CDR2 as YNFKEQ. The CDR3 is CASSQAVYQETQYF. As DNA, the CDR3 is TGTGCCAGCAGCCAAGCAGTTTACCAAGAGACCCAGTACTTC.

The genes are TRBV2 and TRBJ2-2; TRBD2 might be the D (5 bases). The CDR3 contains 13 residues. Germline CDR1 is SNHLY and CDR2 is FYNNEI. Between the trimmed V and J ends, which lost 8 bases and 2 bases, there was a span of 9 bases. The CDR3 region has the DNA TGTGCCAGCCTAGCCGCAAACACCGGGGAGCTGTTTTTT. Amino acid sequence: CASLAANTGELFF.

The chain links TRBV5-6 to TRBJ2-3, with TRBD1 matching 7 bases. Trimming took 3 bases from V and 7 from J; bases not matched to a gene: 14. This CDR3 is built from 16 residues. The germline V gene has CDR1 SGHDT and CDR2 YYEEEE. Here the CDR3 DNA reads TGTGCCAGCAGCTCTCCAGGACAGGTACGGACTCATACGCAGTATTTT. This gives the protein CASSSPGQVRTHTQYF.

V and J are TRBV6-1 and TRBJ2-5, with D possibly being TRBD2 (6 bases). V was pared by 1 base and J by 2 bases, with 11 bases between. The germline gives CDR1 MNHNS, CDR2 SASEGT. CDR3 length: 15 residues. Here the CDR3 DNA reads TGTGCCAGCAGTGAAGGGAGGGCACTACAAGAGACCCAGTACTTC. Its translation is CASSEGRALQETQYF.

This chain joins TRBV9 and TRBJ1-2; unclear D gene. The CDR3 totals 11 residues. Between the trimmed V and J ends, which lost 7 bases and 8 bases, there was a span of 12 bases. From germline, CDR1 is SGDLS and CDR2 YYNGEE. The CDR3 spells CASHGRLGYTF. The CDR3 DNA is TGTGCCAGCCACGGCAGGCTAGGCTACACCTTC.

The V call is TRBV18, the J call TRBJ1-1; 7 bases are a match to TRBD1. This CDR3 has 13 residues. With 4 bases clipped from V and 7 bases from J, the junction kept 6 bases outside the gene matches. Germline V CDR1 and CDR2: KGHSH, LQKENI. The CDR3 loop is CASSRYRGGEAFF. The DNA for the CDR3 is TGTGCCAGCTCACGTTACAGGGGAGGTGAAGCTTTCTTT.

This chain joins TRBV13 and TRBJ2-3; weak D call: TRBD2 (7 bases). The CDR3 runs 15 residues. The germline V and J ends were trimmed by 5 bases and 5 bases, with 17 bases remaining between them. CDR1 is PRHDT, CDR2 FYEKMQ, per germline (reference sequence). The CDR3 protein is CASSPLEGGQDTQYF. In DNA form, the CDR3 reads TGTGCCAGCAGCCCACTTGAGGGGGGGCAAGATACGCAGTATTTT. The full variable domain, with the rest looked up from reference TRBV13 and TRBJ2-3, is AAGVIQSPRHLIKEKRETATLKCYPIPRHDTVYWYQQGPGQDPQFLISFYEKMQSDKGSIPDRFSAQQFSDYHSELNMSSLELGDSALYFCASSPLEGGQDTQYFGPGTRLTVL.

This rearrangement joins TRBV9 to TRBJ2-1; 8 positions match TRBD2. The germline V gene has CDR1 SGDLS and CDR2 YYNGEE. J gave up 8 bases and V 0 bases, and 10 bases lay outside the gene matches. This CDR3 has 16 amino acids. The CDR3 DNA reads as TGTGCCAGCAGCGTAGGCGCAAGGACGGGGGGGGATGAGCAGTTCTTC. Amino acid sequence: CASSVGARTGGDEQFF.

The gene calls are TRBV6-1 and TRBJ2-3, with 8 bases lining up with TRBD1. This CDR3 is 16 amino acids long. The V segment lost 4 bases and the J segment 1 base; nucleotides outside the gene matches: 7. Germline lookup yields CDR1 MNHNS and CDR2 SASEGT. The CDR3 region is CASSARQGTGTDTQYF. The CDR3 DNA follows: TGTGCCAGCAGTGCGCGACAGGGGACGGGCACAGATACGCAGTATTTT.

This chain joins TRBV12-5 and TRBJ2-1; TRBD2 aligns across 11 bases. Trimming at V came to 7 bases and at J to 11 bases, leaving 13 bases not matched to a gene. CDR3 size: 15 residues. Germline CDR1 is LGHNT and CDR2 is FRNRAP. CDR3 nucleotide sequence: TGTGCTAGTGCCCTCACGGCGGTAGCGGGAGGGAAGCAGTTCTTC. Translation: CASALTAVAGGKQFF.

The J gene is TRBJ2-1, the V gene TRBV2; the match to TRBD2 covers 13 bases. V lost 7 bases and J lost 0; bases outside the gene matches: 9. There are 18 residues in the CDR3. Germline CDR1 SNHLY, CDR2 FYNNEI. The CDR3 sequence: CASTQRTSGGYSYNEQFF. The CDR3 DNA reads TGTGCCAGCACCCAGAGGACTAGCGGGGGTTACTCCTACAATGAGCAGTTCTTC.

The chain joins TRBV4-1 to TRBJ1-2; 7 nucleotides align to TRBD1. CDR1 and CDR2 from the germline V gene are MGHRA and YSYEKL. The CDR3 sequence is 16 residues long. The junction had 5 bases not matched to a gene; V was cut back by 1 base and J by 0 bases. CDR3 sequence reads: CASSQGPQGSNYGYTF. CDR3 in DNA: TGCGCCAGCAGCCAAGGCCCACAGGGGTCTAACTATGGCTACACCTTC.

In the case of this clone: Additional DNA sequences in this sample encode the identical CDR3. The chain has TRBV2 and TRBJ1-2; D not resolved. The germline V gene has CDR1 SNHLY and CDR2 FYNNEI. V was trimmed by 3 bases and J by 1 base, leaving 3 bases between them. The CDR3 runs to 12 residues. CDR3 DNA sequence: TGTGCCAGCAGTGACAGTAACTATGGCTACACCTTC. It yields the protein CASSDSNYGYTF.